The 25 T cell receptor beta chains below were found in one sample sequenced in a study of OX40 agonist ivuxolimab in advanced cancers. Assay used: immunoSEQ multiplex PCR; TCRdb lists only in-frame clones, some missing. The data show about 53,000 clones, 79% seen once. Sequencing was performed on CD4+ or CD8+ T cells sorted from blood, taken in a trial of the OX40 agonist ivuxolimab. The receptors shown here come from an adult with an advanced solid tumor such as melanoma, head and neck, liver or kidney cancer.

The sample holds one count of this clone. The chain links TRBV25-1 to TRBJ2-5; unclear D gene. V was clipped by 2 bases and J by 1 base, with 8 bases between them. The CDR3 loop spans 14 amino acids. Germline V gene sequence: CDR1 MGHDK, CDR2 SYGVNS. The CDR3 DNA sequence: TGTGCCAGCAGTGAAGTAAATATCCAAGAGACCCAGTACTTC. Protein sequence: CASSEVNIQETQYF.

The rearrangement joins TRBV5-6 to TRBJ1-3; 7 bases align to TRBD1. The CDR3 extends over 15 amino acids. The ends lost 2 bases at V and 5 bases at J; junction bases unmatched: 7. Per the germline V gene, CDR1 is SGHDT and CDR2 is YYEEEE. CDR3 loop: CASSFGDSRRNTIYF. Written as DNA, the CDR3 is TGTGCCAGCAGCTTTGGGGACAGCCGTCGAAACACCATATATTTT.

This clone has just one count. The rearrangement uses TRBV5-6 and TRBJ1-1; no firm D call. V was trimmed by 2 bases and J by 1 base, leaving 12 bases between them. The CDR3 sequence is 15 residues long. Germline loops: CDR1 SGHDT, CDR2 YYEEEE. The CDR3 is CASSFLGDPNTEAFF. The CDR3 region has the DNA TGTGCCAGCAGCTTTCTCGGCGATCCGAACACTGAAGCTTTCTTT.

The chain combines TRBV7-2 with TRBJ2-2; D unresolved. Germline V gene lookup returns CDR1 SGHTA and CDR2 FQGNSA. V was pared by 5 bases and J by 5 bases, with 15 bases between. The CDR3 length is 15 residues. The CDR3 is CASSANRVLTGELFF. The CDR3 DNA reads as TGTGCCAGCAGCGCCAACCGGGTCCTAACCGGGGAGCTGTTTTTT.

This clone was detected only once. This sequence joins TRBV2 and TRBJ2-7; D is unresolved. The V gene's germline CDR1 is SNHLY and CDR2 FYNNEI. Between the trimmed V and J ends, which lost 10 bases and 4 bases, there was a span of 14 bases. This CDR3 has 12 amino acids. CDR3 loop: CATAVISYEQYF. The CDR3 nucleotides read TGTGCCACAGCAGTTATAAGTTACGAGCAGTACTTC. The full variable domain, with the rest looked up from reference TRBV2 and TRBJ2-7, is EPEVTQTPSHQVTQMGQEVILRCVPISNHLYFYWYRQILGQKVEFLVSFYNNEISEKSEIFDDQFSVERPDGSNFTLKIRSTKLEDSAMYFCATAVISYEQYFGPGTRLTVT.

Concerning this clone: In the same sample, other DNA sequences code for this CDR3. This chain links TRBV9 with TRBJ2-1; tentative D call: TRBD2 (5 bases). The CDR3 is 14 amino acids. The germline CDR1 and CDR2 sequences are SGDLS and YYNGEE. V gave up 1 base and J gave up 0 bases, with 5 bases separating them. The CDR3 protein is CASSVRDSYNEQFF. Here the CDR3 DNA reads TGTGCCAGCAGCGTACGGGACTCCTACAATGAGCAGTTCTTC.

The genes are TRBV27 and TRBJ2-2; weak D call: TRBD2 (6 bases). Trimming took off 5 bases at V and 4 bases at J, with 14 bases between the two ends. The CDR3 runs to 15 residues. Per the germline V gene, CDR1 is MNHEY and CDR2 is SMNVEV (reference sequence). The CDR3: CASSRTGVSTGELFF. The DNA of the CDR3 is TGTGCCAGCAGTAGAACGGGAGTATCCACCGGGGAGCTGTTTTTT.

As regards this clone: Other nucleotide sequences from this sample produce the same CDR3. CDR3 coding DNA: TGTGCCAGCAGCGTAGAAGAGACCCAGTACTTC. The encoded protein is CASSVEETQYF. The chain carries TRBV9 and TRBJ2-5; D gene ambiguous. CDR3 length: 11 amino acids. Per germline, CDR1 SGDLS and CDR2 YYNGEE. Between the trimmed V and J ends, which lost 0 bases and 3 bases, there was a span of 0 bases.

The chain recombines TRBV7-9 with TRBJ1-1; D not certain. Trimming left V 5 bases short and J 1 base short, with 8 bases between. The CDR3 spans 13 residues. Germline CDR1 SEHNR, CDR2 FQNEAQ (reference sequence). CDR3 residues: CASSLLQNTEAFF. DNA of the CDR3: TGTGCCAGCAGCCTACTCCAGAACACTGAAGCTTTCTTT.

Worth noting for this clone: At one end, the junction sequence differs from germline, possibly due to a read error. CDR3 loop: CASSHSRDRVGYTF. The CDR3 DNA reads as TGTGCCAGCAGTCACTCGAGGGACAGGGTTGGCTACACCTTC. The chain has TRBV6-5 and TRBJ1-2; 9 positions agree with TRBD1. The CDR3 length is 14 residues. Germline V gene data show CDR1 as MNHEY and CDR2 as SVGAGI.

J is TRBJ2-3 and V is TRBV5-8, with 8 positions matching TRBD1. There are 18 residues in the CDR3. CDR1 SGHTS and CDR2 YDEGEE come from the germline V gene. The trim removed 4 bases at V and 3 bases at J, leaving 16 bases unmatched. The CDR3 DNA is TGTGCCAGCAGCCTGACAGGTGGCCAGGGGGCGACTACAGATACGCAGTATTTT. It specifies CASSLTGGQGATTDTQYF.

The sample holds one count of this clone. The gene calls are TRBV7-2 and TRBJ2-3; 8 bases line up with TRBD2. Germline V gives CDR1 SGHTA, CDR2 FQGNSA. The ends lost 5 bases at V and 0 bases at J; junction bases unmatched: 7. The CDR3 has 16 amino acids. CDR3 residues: CASSRTSRYSTDTQYF. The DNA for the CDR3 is TGTGCCAGCAGCAGGACTAGCAGATACAGCACAGATACGCAGTATTTT.

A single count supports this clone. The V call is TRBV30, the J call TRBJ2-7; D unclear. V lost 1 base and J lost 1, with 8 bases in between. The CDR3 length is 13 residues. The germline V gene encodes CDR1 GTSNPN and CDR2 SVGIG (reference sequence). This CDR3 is CAWSGKASYEQYF. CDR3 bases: TGTGCCTGGAGTGGGAAGGCATCCTACGAGCAGTACTTC.

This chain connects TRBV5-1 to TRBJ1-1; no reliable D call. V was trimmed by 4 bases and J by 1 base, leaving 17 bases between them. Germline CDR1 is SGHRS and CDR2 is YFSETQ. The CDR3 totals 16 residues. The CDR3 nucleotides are TGCGCCAGCAGCCCCCGTTACGGAAGGGAGAACACTGAAGCTTTCTTT. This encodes CASSPRYGRENTEAFF.

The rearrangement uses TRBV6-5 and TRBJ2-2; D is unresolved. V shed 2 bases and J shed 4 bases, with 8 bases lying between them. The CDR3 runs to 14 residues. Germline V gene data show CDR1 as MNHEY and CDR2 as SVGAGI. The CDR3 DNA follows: TGTGCCAGCAGTTACGGGTCGAGCACCGGGGAGCTGTTTTTT. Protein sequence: CASSYGSSTGELFF.

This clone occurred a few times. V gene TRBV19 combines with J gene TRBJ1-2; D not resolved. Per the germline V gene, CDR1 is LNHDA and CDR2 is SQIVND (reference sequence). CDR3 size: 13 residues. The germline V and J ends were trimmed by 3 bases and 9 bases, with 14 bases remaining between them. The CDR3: CASSMVGKGSYTF. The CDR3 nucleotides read TGTGCCAGTAGTATGGTGGGAAAGGGAAGCTACACCTTC.

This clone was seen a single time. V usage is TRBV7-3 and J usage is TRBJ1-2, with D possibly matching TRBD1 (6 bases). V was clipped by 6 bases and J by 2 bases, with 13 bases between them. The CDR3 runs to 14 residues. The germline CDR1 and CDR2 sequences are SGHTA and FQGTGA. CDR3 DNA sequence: TGTGCCAGCAGGGTCGCAGGGGACAACTATGGCTACACCTTC. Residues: CASRVAGDNYGYTF.

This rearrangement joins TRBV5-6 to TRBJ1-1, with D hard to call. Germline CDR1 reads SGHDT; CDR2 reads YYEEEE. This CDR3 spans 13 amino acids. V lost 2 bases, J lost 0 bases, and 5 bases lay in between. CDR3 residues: CASSFGMNTEAFF. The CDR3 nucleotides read TGTGCCAGCAGCTTCGGGATGAACACTGAAGCTTTCTTT.

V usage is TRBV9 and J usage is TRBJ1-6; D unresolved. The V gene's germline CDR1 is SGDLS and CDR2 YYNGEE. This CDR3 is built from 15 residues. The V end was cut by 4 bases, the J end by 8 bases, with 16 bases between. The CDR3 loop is CASSLGPLTDSPLHF. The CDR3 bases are TGTGCCAGCAGCCTCGGCCCCCTGACGGATTCACCCCTCCACTTT. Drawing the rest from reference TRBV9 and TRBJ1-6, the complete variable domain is DSGVTQTPKHLITATGQRVTLRCSPRSGDLSVYWYQQSLDQGLQFLIQYYNGEERAKGNILERFSAQQFPDLHSELNLSSLELGDSALYFCASSLGPLTDSPLHFGNGTRLTVT.

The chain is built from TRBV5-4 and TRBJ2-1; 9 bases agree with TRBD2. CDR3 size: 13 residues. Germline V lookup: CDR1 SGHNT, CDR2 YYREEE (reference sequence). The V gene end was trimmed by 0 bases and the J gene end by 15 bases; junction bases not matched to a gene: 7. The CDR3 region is CASSLELAGQTFF. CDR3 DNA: TGTGCCAGCAGCTTGGAACTAGCGGGCCAGACGTTCTTC.

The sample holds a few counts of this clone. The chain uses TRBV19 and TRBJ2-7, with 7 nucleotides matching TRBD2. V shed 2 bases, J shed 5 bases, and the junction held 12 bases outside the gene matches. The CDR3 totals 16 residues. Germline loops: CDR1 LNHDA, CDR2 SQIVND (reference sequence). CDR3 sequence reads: CASSIKAGTYRDEQYF. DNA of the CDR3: TGTGCCAGTAGTATAAAAGCGGGGACCTATAGGGACGAGCAGTACTTC.

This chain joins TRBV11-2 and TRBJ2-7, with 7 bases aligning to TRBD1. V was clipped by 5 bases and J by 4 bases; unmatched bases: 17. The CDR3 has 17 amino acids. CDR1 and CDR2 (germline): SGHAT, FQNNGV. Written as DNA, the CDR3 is TGTGCCAGCAGCCCAACACTACGACAGGGTATGAGTTACGAGCAGTACTTC. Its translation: CASSPTLRQGMSYEQYF.

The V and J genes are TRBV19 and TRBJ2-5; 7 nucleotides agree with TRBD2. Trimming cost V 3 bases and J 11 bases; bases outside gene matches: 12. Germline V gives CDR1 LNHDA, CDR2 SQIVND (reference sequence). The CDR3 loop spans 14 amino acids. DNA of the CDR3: TGTGCCAGTAGTATCGGGGGAGGGCCTGCGAAGCAGTACTTC. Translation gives CASSIGGGPAKQYF.

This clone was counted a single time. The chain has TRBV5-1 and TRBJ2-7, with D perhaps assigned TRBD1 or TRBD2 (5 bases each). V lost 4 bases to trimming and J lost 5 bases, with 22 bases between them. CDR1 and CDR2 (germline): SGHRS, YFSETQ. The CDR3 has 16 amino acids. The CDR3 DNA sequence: TGCGCCAGCAGCATCCTCGGGACGCCATTTATCGACGAGCAGTACTTC. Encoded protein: CASSILGTPFIDEQYF. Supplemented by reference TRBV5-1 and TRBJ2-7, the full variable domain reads KAGVTQTPRYLIKTRGQQVTLSCSPISGHRSVSWYQQTPGQGLQFLFEYFSETQRNKGNFPGRFSGRQFSNSRSEMNVSTLELGDSALYLCASSILGTPFIDEQYFGPGTRLTVT.

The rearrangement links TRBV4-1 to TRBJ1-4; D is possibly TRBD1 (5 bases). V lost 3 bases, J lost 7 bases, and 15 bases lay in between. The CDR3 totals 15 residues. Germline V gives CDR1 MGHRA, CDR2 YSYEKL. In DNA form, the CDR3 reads TGCGCCAGCAGCCACCCTGGGGCCGGGGGTGAAAAACTGTTTTTT. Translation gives CASSHPGAGGEKLFF.